This paragraph reports one TCR beta chain. In the multiple sclerosis control group, patients were treatment-naive and had stable or active relapsing-remitting disease. Negative magnetic isolation gave CD8+ and CD4+ cells; FACS enriched CD8+ TEMRA. The sample belongs to a study of CD8 T cells in Susac syndrome. Random hexamers primed reverse transcription of 0.5 to 1 ug RNA. TCRdb reprocessed the immunoSEQ multiplex PCR reads with MiXCR, giving one entry per CDR3 protein. Of approximately 71,000 distinct CDR3 sequences listed, approximately 96% are singletons. Specimen: CD4+ T cells from PBMCs. The clonotype originates from a human donor with multiple sclerosis.

In DNA form, the CDR3 reads TGTGCCAGCAGTATCCTGACAGCTAGCACAGATACGCAGTATTTT. Protein product: CASSILTASTDTQYF. V gene TRBV6-6 combines with J gene TRBJ2-3, with D perhaps matching TRBD1 (5 bases). Germline values: CDR1 MNHNY, CDR2 SVGAGI (reference sequence). Trimming stripped 5 bases from V and 0 bases from J, with 12 bases between. There are 15 residues in the CDR3.